The 9 T cell receptor beta chains reported below all come from one sample, sequenced in a study of shared clonotypes between healthy human individuals. Sequencing was performed with immunoSEQ multiplex PCR; in TCRdb, only in-frame clones are kept and a portion is missing. In the table there are about 2,200,000 clones, about 93% of which are singletons. Naive CD8 cells, CD45RO-negative and positively selected for CCR7, excluded terminally differentiated effector memory CD45RA+ cells. Specimen: naive CD8+ T cells from PBMCs. The source is a young man in good health. Some clones in this sample may be carry-over from other donors' samples.

On this clone: Other DNA variants within this sample encode the same CDR3. The rearrangement joins TRBV27 to TRBJ1-1, with TRBD1 as a possible D gene (5 bases). In germline, CDR1 is MNHEY, CDR2 SMNVEV (reference sequence). The V end was cut by 2 bases, the J end by 0 bases, with 7 bases between. The CDR3 runs 14 residues. The CDR3 is CASSLLGVNTEAFF. The CDR3 DNA sequence: TGTGCCAGCAGTTTACTAGGGGTGAACACTGAAGCTTTCTTT.

This clone was detected a few times. The V call is TRBV29-1, the J call TRBJ1-2, with D possibly matching TRBD1 (5 bases). Germline values: CDR1 SQVTM, CDR2 ANQGSEA. There are 14 residues in the CDR3. V lost 8 bases and J lost 4, with 20 bases in between. The CDR3 region has the DNA TGCAGCTCCCTGGGGGGGGAGGAGGGCTATGGCTACACCTTC. Residues: CSSLGGEEGYGYTF.

This chain joins TRBV6-5 and TRBJ1-2; TRBD1 is a possible D gene (5 bases). With 6 bases removed from V and 2 bases from J, the gap between germline ends came to 13 bases. Germline V CDR1 and CDR2: MNHEY, SVGAGI. The CDR3 is 14 amino acids. The CDR3 DNA follows: TGTGCCAGCAGCTGGGGGTGGCGAAACTATGGCTACACCTTC. This sequence encodes CASSWGWRNYGYTF.

The CDR3 bases are TGCGCCAGCAGCCAAGATCAGGGGGGCACTAACACTGAAGCTTTCTTT. Translation: CASSQDQGGTNTEAFF. V gene TRBV4-1 combines with J gene TRBJ1-1, with 7 bases that match TRBD1. Germline-derived CDR1 and CDR2 are MGHRA and YSYEKL. CDR3 size: 16 residues. With V trimmed by 0 bases and J by 2 bases, 6 bases remained unmatched.

V is TRBV4-1 and J is TRBJ1-3, with TRBD1 as a possible D gene (6 bases). The CDR3 is 17 residues long. V lost 4 bases and J 0 bases, leaving 16 bases between the germline ends. Germline loops: CDR1 MGHRA, CDR2 YSYEKL. The CDR3 region has the DNA TGCGCCAGCAGCCCATGGGGGCAGGGTATCTCTGGAAACACCATATATTTT. This gives the protein CASSPWGQGISGNTIYF.

This clone appeared a single time. The same CDR3 also results from other DNA sequences found in this sample. The chain links TRBV7-2 to TRBJ2-7; D ambiguous. V dropped 3 bases and J dropped 1 base, with 7 bases sitting between them. The CDR3 sequence is 13 residues long. Germline V lookup: CDR1 SGHTA, CDR2 FQGNSA. The CDR3 spells CASSFGRSYEQYF. DNA for the CDR3: TGTGCCAGCAGCTTCGGGCGGTCCTACGAGCAGTACTTC.

As to this clone: Within the sample, other DNA sequences also encode this same CDR3. The chain carries TRBV9 and TRBJ1-1; D ambiguous. Germline V CDR1 and CDR2: SGDLS, YYNGEE. This CDR3 spans 13 amino acids. V was clipped by 0 bases and J by 1 base, with 4 bases between them. CDR3 bases: TGTGCCAGCAGCGTAGGCACGAACACTGAAGCTTTCTTT. Translated, it gives CASSVGTNTEAFF.

This clone was observed a single time. This chain joins TRBV29-1 and TRBJ2-3; D remains ambiguous. CDR1 and CDR2 (germline): SQVTM, ANQGSEA. Trimming took 0 bases from V and 10 from J, leaving 11 bases between them. This CDR3 spans 12 amino acids. The CDR3, as DNA: TGCAGCGTTGAAGAGGACGTGGGGTCGCAGTATTTT. Translation: CSVEEDVGSQYF.

The genes are TRBV4-1 and TRBJ2-7, with 9 bases lining up with TRBD2. Germline-derived CDR1 and CDR2 are MGHRA and YSYEKL. Germline trimming cut 2 bases from V and 2 bases from J; bases unmatched to any gene: 10. This CDR3 spans 17 amino acids. The CDR3 loop reads CASSQHRIGLATYEQYF. CDR3 in DNA: TGCGCCAGCAGCCAACACCGAATTGGACTAGCGACCTACGAGCAGTACTTC.